This TCR beta chain was recovered during a study of neurological immune-mediated disorders. This clonotype was seen ten or more times. Sequencing runs each yielded over 200 million TCR-beta sequences from 15-18 subjects. MiXCR, applied by TCRdb to the 5' RACE reads, yields one record per CDR3 protein. This table holds about 82,000 distinct CDR3 sequences, 2% to 3% found once. The CDR3 is 11 amino acids. CDR1 is MNHEY, CDR2 SVGAGI, per germline. Trimming took 10 bases from V and 0 from J, leaving 5 bases between them. The sample was PBMCs. The rearrangement uses TRBV6-5 and TRBJ2-3; D ambiguous. The source of this sequence is a woman aged 25-40 years with multiple sclerosis. In DNA form, the CDR3 reads TGTGCCACCCGGAGCACAGATACGCAGTATTTT. Translation: CATRSTDTQYF.